This entry lists 5 T cell receptor beta chains sequenced from one sample in a study of blood T cells in healthy people across ages. Primed by a sample-barcoded 5' primer and a J-beta primer mix, a second PCR proceeded for 7 to 11 cycles. TCRdb re-called the 5' RACE reads through MiXCR, storing one row per CDR3 protein. The sample yields about 1,400,000 distinct CDR3 sequences, 42% seen once. The source material was blood. These receptor sequences come from a woman between 18 and 29 years old in good health.

J is TRBJ2-7 and V is TRBV30; maybe TRBD2 (5 bases). CDR1 is GTSNPN, CDR2 SVGIG, per germline (reference sequence). The V gene lost 2 bases and the J gene lost 0 bases, with 8 bases spanning the gap. This CDR3 has 13 residues. Here the CDR3 reads CAWSTGSSYEQYF. CDR3 DNA: TGTGCCTGGAGTACGGGATCCTCCTACGAGCAGTACTTC.

This clonotype was detected only a few times. V gene TRBV29-1 combines with J gene TRBJ1-2; D call uncertain. The V end lost 4 bases, the J end lost 1 base, and 13 bases lay between the germline ends. The V gene's germline CDR1 is SQVTM and CDR2 ANQGSEA. CDR3 length: 14 residues. The CDR3 nucleotides are TGCAGCGTTGGGCCCATACCCATTAACTATGGCTACACCTTC. Translating gives CSVGPIPINYGYTF.

About this clonotype itself: A clone one base away is much larger, so this may be a read error. The V and J genes are TRBV4-1 and TRBJ1-2; D is perhaps TRBD1 (5 bases). CDR1 and CDR2 from the germline V gene are MGHRA and YSYEKL. The CDR3 is 15 residues long. Between the trimmed V and J ends, which lost 4 bases and 6 bases, there was a span of 18 bases. DNA of the CDR3: TGCGCCAGCAGCCCGTCAACAGGAATCAACGATGGCTACACCTTC. This translates into CASSPSTGINDGYTF.

This clonotype has a handful of counts. The CDR3 reads CASSPIDSGDYEQYF. The CDR3 DNA reads TGTGCCAGCAGCCCGATTGATAGCGGGGACTACGAGCAGTACTTC. The chain recombines TRBV28 with TRBJ2-7, with TRBD2 identical over 8 bases. This CDR3 has 15 residues. The trim removed 6 bases at V and 3 bases at J, leaving 10 bases unmatched. Germline CDR1 and CDR2: MDHEN and SYDVKM.

This clonotype appeared many times. V and J are TRBV29-1 and TRBJ1-2; D perhaps matches TRBD1 (6 bases). Per the germline V gene, CDR1 is SQVTM and CDR2 is ANQGSEA. This CDR3 contains 12 residues. With 4 bases removed from V and 3 bases from J, the gap between germline ends came to 9 bases. CDR3 sequence: CSVAPGDYGYTF. CDR3 bases: TGCAGCGTTGCTCCAGGGGACTATGGCTACACCTTC.